The 5 T cell receptor beta chains below all came from one sample that was sequenced in a study of T-cell reconstitution after alpha-beta-depleted transplantation in children. Unique molecular identifiers were incorporated during preparation of the TCRbeta library. Each CDR3 protein is one row after TCRdb ran MiXCR on the PCR reads. In the table there are fewer than 750,000 distinct CDR3 sequences, 25% to 30% of which are singletons. Specimen: PBMCs, collected before TCRalphabeta/CD19-depleted stem cell transplant. The receptors were sampled from a boy in the first two years of life with Wiskott-Aldrich syndrome, due to receive a stem cell transplant.

The sample holds a few counts of this clonotype. The chain is built from TRBV7-2 and TRBJ1-2, with a tentative D call TRBD1 (6 bases). This CDR3 spans 13 amino acids. Germline lookup yields CDR1 SGHTA and CDR2 FQGNSA. Trimming pared 6 bases from V and 6 bases from J, leaving 14 bases between. CDR3 amino acids: CASRYTGTNGYTF. DNA for the CDR3: TGTGCCAGCAGGTACACCGGGACAAATGGCTACACCTTC.

The chain joins TRBV5-1 to TRBJ1-3; D is perhaps TRBD1 (6 bases). CDR3 size: 16 residues. The germline CDR1 and CDR2 sequences are SGHRS and YFSETQ. The V and J ends lost 4 bases and 0 bases respectively, with 14 bases between them. DNA for the CDR3: TGCGCCAGCAGCCGGGACATCGTGAGCTCTGGAAACACCATATATTTT. This codes for CASSRDIVSSGNTIYF.

This clonotype was found a few times. The V gene is TRBV5-1, the J gene TRBJ2-1; D gene ambiguous. The CDR3 extends over 14 amino acids. Trimming stripped 4 bases from V and 10 bases from J, with 18 bases between. Germline loops: CDR1 SGHRS, CDR2 YFSETQ. The chain's CDR3 is CASSTLGIAWEQFF. CDR3 DNA sequence: TGCGCCAGCAGCACATTGGGAATAGCCTGGGAGCAGTTCTTC.

This clonotype was recorded a few times. The chain couples TRBV20-1 to TRBJ1-2; 12 positions agree with TRBD1. The CDR3 is 14 amino acids. Germline V gives CDR1 DFQATT, CDR2 SNEGSKA (reference sequence). Losses at the gene ends were 3 bases for V and 8 bases for J; bases not matched to a gene: 7. DNA for the CDR3: TGCAGTGCTAGTCTCCCCGGGACAGGGGGCGGCTACACCTTC. Its translation is CSASLPGTGGGYTF.

Remarks on this clonotype: An end of the junction does not agree with germline; a read error may underlie this. The genes are TRBV5-1 and TRBJ2-7, with D unresolved. Per germline, CDR1 SGHRS and CDR2 YFSETQ. This CDR3 is 14 amino acids long. CDR3 coding DNA: TGCGCCACCAGCCCTACCGGGTTATCCTACGAGCAGTACTTC. It specifies CATSPTGLSYEQYF.